This TCR beta chain emerged from a study of blood T cell repertoires in COVID-19. For the study at large: Sources were T cells, B-cell-depleted T cells, or PBMCs; the material itself was cDNA or gDNA.

Original processing methods: How many nucleated cells were present was estimated from reference gene primer amplification. Sequencing was performed with immunoSEQ multiplex PCR; in TCRdb, only in-frame clones are kept and a portion is missing. The V and J calls and clone size come from that table; D and trimming were worked out from the DNA. The table includes 150,000 to 200,000 clones, 80% to 90% detected once. The length of the CDR3 is 16 residues. Losses at the gene ends were 2 bases for V and 6 bases for J; bases not matched to a gene: 8. CDR1 is MDHEN and CDR2 is SYDVKM in the germline V gene. This TCR was sampled from a man between 60 and 75 years old with acute or convalescent COVID-19. The chain is built from TRBV28 and TRBJ1-4; 8 nucleotides agree with TRBD1. What was sequenced was peripheral blood. The CDR3 DNA reads TGTGCCAGCAGTTTACCCCACACAGGGGGTTATGAAAAACTGTTTTTT. Amino acids: CASSLPHTGGYEKLFF.